Listed here are 14 T cell receptor beta chains from one sample, sequenced in a study of blood T cell repertoires in COVID-19. Generated by immunoSEQ multiplex PCR, the TCRdb table keeps only in-frame clones and is missing some. There are 200,000 to 250,000 clones in the sample; about nine tenths occur only once, and over 4.5% lies in the top ten. Material for sequencing was peripheral blood. Receptors were obtained from an elderly man with acute or convalescent COVID-19.

V is TRBV19 and J is TRBJ1-5; D is possibly TRBD1 (5 bases). V lost 7 bases to trimming and J lost 10 bases, with 23 bases between them. CDR3 length: 15 residues. The V gene's germline CDR1 is LNHDA and CDR2 SQIVND (reference sequence). CDR3 coding DNA: TGTGCCAGTAATCCAGGACCCGCCGGTCAGGGACCCCAGCATTTT. It is translated as CASNPGPAGQGPQHF.

This chain connects TRBV7-8 to TRBJ2-3, with 11 bases identical to TRBD2. Looked up from germline, CDR1 is SGHVS and CDR2 is FQNEAQ. There are 16 residues in the CDR3. Trimming took 2 bases from V and 5 from J; bases not matched to a gene: 6. The CDR3 loop is CASSLRVAGGLDTQYF. The CDR3 nucleotides are TGTGCCAGCAGCTTACGGGTAGCGGGAGGGTTAGATACGCAGTATTTT.

This sequence joins TRBV5-1 and TRBJ1-2; D not resolved. The germline gives CDR1 SGHRS, CDR2 YFSETQ. Trimming shortened V by 2 bases and J by 8 bases, and 19 bases separated the two germline ends. This CDR3 comprises 15 residues. DNA for the CDR3: TGCGCCAGCAGCTTCGCCCTAGCGGATTTGGTGGGCTACACCTTC. This translates into CASSFALADLVGYTF.

CDR3 sequence (DNA): TGTGCCAGCAGCCCCGGGACTAGCGACAGTGAGCAGTTCTTC. Protein sequence: CASSPGTSDSEQFF. J is TRBJ2-1 and V is TRBV7-9; TRBD2 aligns across 10 bases. Germline-derived CDR1 and CDR2 are SEHNR and FQNEAQ (reference sequence). The CDR3 runs to 14 residues. Unmatched junction bases numbered 7, after V lost 5 bases and J lost 9 bases.

This chain links TRBV7-2 with TRBJ1-1; possible D gene TRBD1, 6 bases. Looked up from germline, CDR1 is SGHTA and CDR2 is FQGNSA. The CDR3 totals 14 residues. V was trimmed by 6 bases and J by 6 bases, leaving 17 bases between them. The CDR3: CASRGTTNRAEAFF. The DNA for the CDR3 is TGTGCCAGCAGGGGGACAACTAATAGGGCTGAAGCTTTCTTT.

The V gene is TRBV21-1, the J gene TRBJ2-3; the DNA was not compared with TRBD2, the D call given in the table. TRBV21-1 corresponds to a pseudogene. CDR3 length: 16 residues. This CDR3 reads CASSKGGGRAADTQYF. CDR3 nucleotide sequence: TGTGCCAGCAGCAAAGGTGGCGGGAGGGCCGCAGATACGCAGTATTTT.

This chain links TRBV4-2 with TRBJ2-4, with 11 bases lining up with TRBD2. V shed 1 base and J 0 bases; nucleotides not matched to a gene: 8. The CDR3 length is 19 residues. The germline CDR1 and CDR2 sequences are LGHNA and YNFKEQ. The CDR3 loop is CASSQVGTSGDVAKNIQYF. The CDR3 coding sequence is TGTGCCAGCAGCCAAGTGGGGACTAGCGGCGACGTAGCCAAAAACATTCAGTACTTC.

The chain uses TRBV6-5 and TRBJ2-3; TRBD2 might be the D (5 bases). V was clipped by 6 bases and J by 6 bases, with 13 bases between them. Germline CDR1 and CDR2: MNHEY and SVGAGI. The CDR3 spans 13 residues. The CDR3 protein is CASSRTREDTQYF. The CDR3 DNA sequence: TGTGCCAGCAGCCGCACGAGGGAGGATACGCAGTATTTT.

This clone was seen a handful of times. This chain joins TRBV10-2 and TRBJ1-2; D is unresolved. V shed 2 bases and J shed 4 bases, with 8 bases lying between them. Germline assignment: CDR1 WSHSY and CDR2 SAAADI. The CDR3 consists of 13 residues. The CDR3 nucleotides read TGCGCCAGCAGTGAGGCAGGCCTCTATGGCTACACCTTC. Translated, it gives CASSEAGLYGYTF.

The count of this clone is one. The gene calls are TRBV5-4 and TRBJ2-5; TRBD2 matches at 7 bases. This CDR3 comprises 14 residues. The germline gives CDR1 SGHNT, CDR2 YYREEE (reference sequence). Trimming removed 4 bases from V and 5 bases from J; junction bases left unmatched: 8. The CDR3 loop reads CASSPNEGGETQYF. The CDR3 DNA sequence: TGTGCCAGCAGCCCGAACGAGGGAGGGGAGACCCAGTACTTC.

This clone was picked up one time. This chain uses TRBV5-1 with TRBJ1-1; 11 nucleotides match TRBD1. Germline V gives CDR1 SGHRS, CDR2 YFSETQ. Trimming at V came to 4 bases and at J to 5 bases, leaving 4 bases not matched to a gene. The CDR3 covers 14 residues. The chain's CDR3 is CASSGGTGGTEAFF. The CDR3 bases are TGCGCCAGCAGCGGAGGGACAGGGGGTACTGAAGCTTTCTTT.

The V gene is TRBV27, the J gene TRBJ1-5; D possibly corresponds to TRBD1 (6 bases). Per the germline V gene, CDR1 is MNHEY and CDR2 is SMNVEV (reference sequence). The CDR3 is 12 residues long. The V gene lost 3 bases and the J gene lost 7 bases, with 7 bases spanning the gap. CDR3 sequence reads: CASSFRGQPQHF. The DNA of the CDR3 is TGTGCCAGCAGTTTTAGGGGGCAGCCCCAGCATTTT.

V usage is TRBV27 and J usage is TRBJ2-3, with TRBD2 matching 11 bases. Germline V CDR1 and CDR2: MNHEY, SMNVEV (reference sequence). V lost 8 bases and J lost 2; bases outside the gene matches: 6. The CDR3 contains 15 residues. The CDR3 region has the DNA TGTGCCAGCTCCCCGACTAGCGGGGCCACAGATACGCAGTATTTT. It encodes CASSPTSGATDTQYF.

The gene calls are TRBV6-2 or TRBV6-3 and TRBJ2-2, with D perhaps matching TRBD2 (6 bases). The CDR3 is 12 residues long. V was clipped by 0 bases and J by 14 bases, with 10 bases between them. Germline V gene data show CDR1 as MNHEY and CDR2 as SVGEGT. In DNA form, the CDR3 reads TGTGCCAGCAGTTACTCGCGGGGCCAACTGTTTTTT. This sequence encodes CASSYSRGQLFF.